A selection of T cell receptor beta chains follows, all from one sample in a study of cytomegalovirus exposure and HLA in healthy donors. Method: immunoSEQ multiplex PCR; TCRdb's copy keeps in-frame clones and lacks some. The table shows 150,000 to 200,000 clones, with roughly nine tenths occurring only once. The sample was PBMCs. The receptors were sampled from a woman in her twenties or thirties in good health and CMV-seronegative. CDR3s include the opening cysteine and the closing phenylalanine or tryptophan. The order of the fields is J gene, V gene, clone size, CDR3 protein. Rows may omit the clone size; those that give it use once, few, many or a size class.

TRBJ1-2	TRBV18	few	CASSRQGRDYGYTF
TRBJ1-5	TRBV15	once	CATSRVVGTGGRQPQHF
TRBJ1-6	TRBV6-6	few	CASSYSTATLNSPLHF
TRBJ2-1	TRBV5-5	.	CASSPYGYNEQFF
TRBJ1-3	TRBV6-1	once	CASSESLRVAGNTIYF
TRBJ1-6	TRBV25-1	.	CATWTPGVSPLHF
TRBJ2-1	TRBV4-3	.	CASRFAGGPYEQFF
TRBJ2-3	TRBV7-6	.	CASSRLAFTDTQYF
TRBJ2-3	TRBV7-2	.	CASSPQGADTQYF
TRBJ2-3	TRBV1	few	CTSSKGTSTDTQYF
TRBJ2-3	TRBV9	once	CASSTRTDTQYF
TRBJ2-7	TRBV6-1	.	CASSEGRQYF
TRBJ2-5	TRBV7-3	.	CASSKGRQETQYF
TRBJ2-5	TRBV25-1	.	CASSDWRAGGETQYF
TRBJ1-2	TRBV5-6	.	CASSFYSRGTKGYTF
TRBJ2-1	TRBV5-4	.	CASSPQGYNEQFF
TRBJ1-2	TRBV7-2	.	CASSLGEGQGPTNYGYTF
TRBJ2-3	TRBV5-1	.	CASSPFDRGTDTQYF
TRBJ1-1	TRBV5-1	.	CASSSEGQYTEAFF
TRBJ2-1	TRBV7-3	.	CASSLTRDSNNEQFF
TRBJ1-3	TRBV7-9	.	CASSPDSRGNTIYF
TRBJ1-6	TRBV4-3	few	CASSQDRLDSPLHF
TRBJ1-1	TRBV4-1	.	CASSQDASEDRGNTEAFF
TRBJ1-2	TRBV27	.	CASSLSPGQGNTF
TRBJ1-1	TRBV11-3	.	CASSLRANTEAFF
TRBJ1-1	TRBV5-1	.	CASGRDSSRPRAGAFF
TRBJ1-2	TRBV29-1	few	CSVEPHRVGGYTF
TRBJ2-7	TRBV5-8	few	CASSLVQLYEQYF
TRBJ2-7	TRBV6-5	.	CASSYIRGSNEQYF
TRBJ2-7	TRBV18	.	CASSPTSGGAYEQYF
TRBJ2-7	TRBV27	.	CASSPQRLGGEQYF
TRBJ1-2	TRBV25-1	.	CASRAPRSSNYGYTF
TRBJ2-7	TRBV14	.	CASSQGTGSYEQYF
TRBJ2-1	TRBV14	.	CASSPRTSGVFNEQFF
TRBJ1-1	TRBV4-1	.	CASSVKQGAEAFF
TRBJ1-1	TRBV7-7	.	CASSETRGTPFPTEAFF
TRBJ2-3	TRBV9	.	CASSVFGAGGDTQYF
TRBJ2-6	TRBV10-3	.	CAISESYRISGANVLTF
TRBJ1-2	TRBV2	.	CASTGGAGLLISYGYTF
TRBJ2-7	TRBV7-8	.	CASSHSGGPYEQYF
TRBJ2-1	TRBV28	.	CASSTYRAIAGTLNEQFF
TRBJ1-5	TRBV10-3	.	CASGTGDQPQHF
TRBJ1-5	TRBV27	.	CASSKSGEGNQPQHF
TRBJ2-2	TRBV19	.	CASSFLGQSNTGELFF
TRBJ1-1	TRBV6-1	.	CAIQGQRAEAFF
TRBJ2-5	TRBV5-4	.	CASSSLPGHQETQYF
TRBJ2-1	TRBV10-3	.	CAISEPGRGNEQFF
TRBJ1-2	TRBV7-8	.	CASSSPTGGRGYGYTF
TRBJ2-5	TRBV6-5	.	CASSSSQETQYF
TRBJ1-1	TRBV9	few	CASSVAGKNTEAFF
TRBJ2-7	TRBV5-1	.	CASSLDLFYEQYF
TRBJ2-7	TRBV6-1	.	CASRERLPYEQYF
TRBJ1-5	TRBV6-6	.	CASSRTGRDQPQHF
TRBJ1-3	TRBV19	.	CASSLGRSSSGNTIYF
TRBJ2-3	TRBV15	.	CATSRPRDTQYF
TRBJ2-4	TRBV11-2	.	CASSSQGPRAKNIQYF
TRBJ2-3	TRBV7-9	few	CASSLAPDTQYF
TRBJ1-1	TRBV19	once	CASTPRGDNTEAFF